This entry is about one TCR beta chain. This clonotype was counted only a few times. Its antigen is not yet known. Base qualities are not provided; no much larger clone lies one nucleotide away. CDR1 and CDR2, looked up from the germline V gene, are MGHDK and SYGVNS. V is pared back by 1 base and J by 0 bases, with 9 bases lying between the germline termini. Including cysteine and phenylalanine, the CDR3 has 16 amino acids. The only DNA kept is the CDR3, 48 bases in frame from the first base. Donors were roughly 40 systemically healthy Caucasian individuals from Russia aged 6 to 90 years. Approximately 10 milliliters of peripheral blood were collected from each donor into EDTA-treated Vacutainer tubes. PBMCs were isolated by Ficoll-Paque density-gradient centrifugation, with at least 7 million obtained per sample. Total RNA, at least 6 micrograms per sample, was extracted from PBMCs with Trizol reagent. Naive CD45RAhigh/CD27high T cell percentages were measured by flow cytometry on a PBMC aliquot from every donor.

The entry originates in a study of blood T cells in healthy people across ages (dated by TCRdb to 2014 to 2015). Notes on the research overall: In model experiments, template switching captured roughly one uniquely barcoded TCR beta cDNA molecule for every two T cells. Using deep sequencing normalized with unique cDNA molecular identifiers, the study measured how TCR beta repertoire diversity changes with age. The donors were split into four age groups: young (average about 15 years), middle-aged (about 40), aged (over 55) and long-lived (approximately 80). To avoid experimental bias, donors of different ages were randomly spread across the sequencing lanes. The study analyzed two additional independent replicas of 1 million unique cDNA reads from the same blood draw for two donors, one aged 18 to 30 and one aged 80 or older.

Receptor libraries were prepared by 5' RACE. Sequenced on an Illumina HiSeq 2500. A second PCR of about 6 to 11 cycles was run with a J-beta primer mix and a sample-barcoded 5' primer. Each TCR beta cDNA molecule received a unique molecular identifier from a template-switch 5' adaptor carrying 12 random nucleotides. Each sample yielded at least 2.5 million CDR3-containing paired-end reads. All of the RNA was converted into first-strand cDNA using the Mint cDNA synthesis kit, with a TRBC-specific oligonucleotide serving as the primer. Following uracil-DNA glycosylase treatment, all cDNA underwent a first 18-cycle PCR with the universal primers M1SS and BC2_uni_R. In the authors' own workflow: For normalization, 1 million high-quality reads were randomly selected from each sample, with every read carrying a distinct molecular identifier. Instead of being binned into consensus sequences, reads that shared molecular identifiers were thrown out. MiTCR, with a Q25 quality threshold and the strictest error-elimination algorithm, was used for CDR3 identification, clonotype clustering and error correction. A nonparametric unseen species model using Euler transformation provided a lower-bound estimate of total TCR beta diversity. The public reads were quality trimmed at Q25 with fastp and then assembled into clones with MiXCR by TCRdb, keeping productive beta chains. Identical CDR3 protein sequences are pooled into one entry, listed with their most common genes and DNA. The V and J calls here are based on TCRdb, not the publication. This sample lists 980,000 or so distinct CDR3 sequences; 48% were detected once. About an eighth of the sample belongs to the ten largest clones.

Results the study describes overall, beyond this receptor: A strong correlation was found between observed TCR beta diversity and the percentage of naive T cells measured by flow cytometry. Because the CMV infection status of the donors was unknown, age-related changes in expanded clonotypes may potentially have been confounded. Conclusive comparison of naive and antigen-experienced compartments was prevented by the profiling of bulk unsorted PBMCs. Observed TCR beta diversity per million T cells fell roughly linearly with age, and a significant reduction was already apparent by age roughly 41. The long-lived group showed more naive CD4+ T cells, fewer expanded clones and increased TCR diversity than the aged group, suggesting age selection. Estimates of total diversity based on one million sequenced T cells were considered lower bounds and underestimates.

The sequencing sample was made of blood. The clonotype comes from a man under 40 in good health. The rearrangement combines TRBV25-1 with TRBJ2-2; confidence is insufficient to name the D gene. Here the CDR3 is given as CASSESPRPNTGELFF. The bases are TGTGCCAGCAGTGAATCTCCAAGACCGAACACCGGGGAGCTGTTTTTT.